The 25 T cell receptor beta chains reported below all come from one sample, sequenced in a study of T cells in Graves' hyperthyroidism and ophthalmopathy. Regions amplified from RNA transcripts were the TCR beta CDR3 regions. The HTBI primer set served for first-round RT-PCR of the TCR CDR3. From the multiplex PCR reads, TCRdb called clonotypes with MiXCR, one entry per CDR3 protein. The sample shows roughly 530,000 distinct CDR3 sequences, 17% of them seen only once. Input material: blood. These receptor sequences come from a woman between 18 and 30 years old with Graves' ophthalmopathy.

CDR3 in amino acids: CASSRELDSLYGYTF. The CDR3 DNA follows: TGTGCCAGCAGTCGAGAATTGGACAGTTTATATGGCTACACCTTC. The rearrangement uses TRBV11-2 and TRBJ1-2, with D perhaps TRBD1 (6 bases). Trimming took off 6 bases at V and 5 bases at J, with 19 bases between the two ends. CDR3 length equals 15 residues. The germline V gene has CDR1 SGHAT and CDR2 FQNNGV. The full variable domain, rest sourced from reference TRBV11-2 and TRBJ1-2, is EAGVAQSPRYKIIEKRQSVAFWCNPISGHATLYWYQQILGQGPKLLIQFQNNGVVDDSQLPKDRFSAERLKGVDSTLKIQPAKLEDSAVYLCASSRELDSLYGYTFGSGTRLTVV.

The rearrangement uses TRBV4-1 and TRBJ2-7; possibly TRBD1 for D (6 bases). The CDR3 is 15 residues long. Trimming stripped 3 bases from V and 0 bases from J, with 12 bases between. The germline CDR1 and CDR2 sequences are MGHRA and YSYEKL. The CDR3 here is CASSHGQLSSYEQYF. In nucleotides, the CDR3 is TGCGCCAGCAGCCACGGACAGTTGAGCTCCTACGAGCAGTACTTC.

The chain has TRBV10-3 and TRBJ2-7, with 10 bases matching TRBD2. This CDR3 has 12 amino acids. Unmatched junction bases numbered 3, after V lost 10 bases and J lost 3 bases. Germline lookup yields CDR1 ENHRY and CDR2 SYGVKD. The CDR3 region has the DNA TGTGCCACGTGGACTAGCGGCTACGAGCAGTACTTC. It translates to CATWTSGYEQYF.

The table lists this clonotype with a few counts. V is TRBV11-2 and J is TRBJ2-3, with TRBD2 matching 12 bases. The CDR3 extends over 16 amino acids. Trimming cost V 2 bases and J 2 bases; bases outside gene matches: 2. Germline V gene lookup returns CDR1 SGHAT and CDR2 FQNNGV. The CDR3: CASSLPSGGATDTQYF. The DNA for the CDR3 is TGTGCCAGCAGCTTACCTAGCGGGGGGGCCACAGATACGCAGTATTTT.

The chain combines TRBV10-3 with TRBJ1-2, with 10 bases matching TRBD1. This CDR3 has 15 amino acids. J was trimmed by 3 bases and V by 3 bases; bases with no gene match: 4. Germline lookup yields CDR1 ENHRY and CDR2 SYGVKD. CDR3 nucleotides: TGTGCCATCAGTGAACTGGACAGGGGGGACTATGGCTACACCTTC. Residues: CAISELDRGDYGYTF.

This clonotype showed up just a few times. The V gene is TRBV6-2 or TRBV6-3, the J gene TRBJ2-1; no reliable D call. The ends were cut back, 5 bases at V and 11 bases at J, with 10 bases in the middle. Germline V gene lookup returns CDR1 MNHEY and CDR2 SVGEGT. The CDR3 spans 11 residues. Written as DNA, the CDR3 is TGTGCCAGCAGTCCCCGCGAGCAGCAGTTCTTC. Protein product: CASSPREQQFF.

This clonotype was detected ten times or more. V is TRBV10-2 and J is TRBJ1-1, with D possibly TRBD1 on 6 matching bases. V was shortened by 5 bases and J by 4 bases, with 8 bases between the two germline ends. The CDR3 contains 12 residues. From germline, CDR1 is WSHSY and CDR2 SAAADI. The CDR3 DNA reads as TGCGCCAGCAGTTGGGACATCACTGAAGCTTTCTTT. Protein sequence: CASSWDITEAFF.

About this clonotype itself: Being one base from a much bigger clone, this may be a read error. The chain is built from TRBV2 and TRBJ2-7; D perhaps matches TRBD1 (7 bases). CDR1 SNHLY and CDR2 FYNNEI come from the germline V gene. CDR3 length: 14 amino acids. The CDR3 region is CASSPGQRVYGQYF. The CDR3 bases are TGTGCCAGCAGTCCGGGACAGCGGGTCTACGGGCAGTACTTC. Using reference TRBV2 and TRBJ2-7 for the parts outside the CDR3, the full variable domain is EPEVTQTPSHQVTQMGQEVILRCVPISNHLYFYWYRQILGQKVEFLVSFYNNEISEKSEIFDDQFSVERPDGSNFTLKIRSTKLEDSAMYFCASSPGQRVYGQYFGPGTRLTVT.

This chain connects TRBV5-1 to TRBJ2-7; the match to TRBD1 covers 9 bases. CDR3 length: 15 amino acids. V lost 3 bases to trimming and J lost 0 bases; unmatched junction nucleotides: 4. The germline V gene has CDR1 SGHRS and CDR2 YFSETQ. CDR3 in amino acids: CASSSGTGSSYEQYF. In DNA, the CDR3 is TGCGCCAGCAGCTCAGGGACAGGGAGCTCCTACGAGCAGTACTTC. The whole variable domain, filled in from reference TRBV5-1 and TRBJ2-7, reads KAGVTQTPRYLIKTRGQQVTLSCSPISGHRSVSWYQQTPGQGLQFLFEYFSETQRNKGNFPGRFSGRQFSNSRSEMNVSTLELGDSALYLCASSSGTGSSYEQYFGPGTRLTVT.

CDR3 nucleotides: TGCAGTGCTTACAGGGAAGAGACCCAGTACTTC. Protein product: CSAYREETQYF. This chain connects TRBV20-1 to TRBJ2-5, with TRBD1 as a possible D gene (6 bases). The CDR3 covers 11 residues. CDR1 DFQATT and CDR2 SNEGSKA come from the germline V gene (reference sequence). Trimming pared 5 bases from V and 3 bases from J, leaving 7 bases between.

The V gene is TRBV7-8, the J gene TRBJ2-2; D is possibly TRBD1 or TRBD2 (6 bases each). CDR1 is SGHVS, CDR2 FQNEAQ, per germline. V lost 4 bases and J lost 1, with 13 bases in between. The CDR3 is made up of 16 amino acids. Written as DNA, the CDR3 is TGTGCCAGCAGCTCCCCGGGGGCCATGAACACCGGGGAGCTGTTTTTT. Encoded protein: CASSSPGAMNTGELFF.

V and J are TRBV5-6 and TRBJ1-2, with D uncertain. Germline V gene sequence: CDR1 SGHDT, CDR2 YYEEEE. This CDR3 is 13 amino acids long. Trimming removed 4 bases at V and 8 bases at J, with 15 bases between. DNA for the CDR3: TGTGCCAGCAGCCGGATGCAATCGGCAGGCTACACCTTC. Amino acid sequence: CASSRMQSAGYTF.

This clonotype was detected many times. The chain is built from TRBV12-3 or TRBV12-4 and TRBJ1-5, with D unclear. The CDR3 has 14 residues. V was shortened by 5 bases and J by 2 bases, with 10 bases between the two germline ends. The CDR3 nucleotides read TGTGCCAGCAGTCCCGGTAGGGGCAATCAGCCCCAGCATTTT. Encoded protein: CASSPGRGNQPQHF.

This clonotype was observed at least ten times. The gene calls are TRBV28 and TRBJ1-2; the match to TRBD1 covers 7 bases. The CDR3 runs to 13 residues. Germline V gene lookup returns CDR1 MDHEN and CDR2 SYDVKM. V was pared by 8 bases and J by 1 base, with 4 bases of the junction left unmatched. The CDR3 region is CASGDSVNYGYTF. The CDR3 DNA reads TGTGCCAGCGGGGACAGCGTTAACTATGGCTACACCTTC.

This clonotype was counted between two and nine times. DNA for the CDR3: TGCGCCAGCAGCCAAGAGGTACAGGGCTACGAGCAGTACTTC. Protein product: CASSQEVQGYEQYF. The gene calls are TRBV4-1 and TRBJ2-7, with D possibly being TRBD1 (6 bases). The CDR3 consists of 14 residues. Trimming cost V 0 bases and J 3 bases, with 9 bases left between them. Per the germline V gene, CDR1 is MGHRA and CDR2 is YSYEKL.

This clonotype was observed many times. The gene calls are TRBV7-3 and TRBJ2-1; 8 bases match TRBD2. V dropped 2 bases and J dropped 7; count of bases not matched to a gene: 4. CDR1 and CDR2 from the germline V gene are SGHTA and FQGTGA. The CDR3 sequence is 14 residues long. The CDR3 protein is CASSLAGGMNEQFF. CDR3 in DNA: TGTGCCAGCAGCTTAGCGGGAGGTATGAATGAGCAGTTCTTC.

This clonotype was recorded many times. The CDR3 spells CSAGETQYF. DNA for the CDR3: TGCAGTGCTGGGGAGACCCAGTACTTC. The chain combines TRBV20-1 with TRBJ2-5; D not certain. Trimming removed 5 bases at V and 5 bases at J, with 3 bases between. CDR1 is DFQATT, CDR2 SNEGSKA, per germline (reference sequence). The CDR3 runs to 9 residues.

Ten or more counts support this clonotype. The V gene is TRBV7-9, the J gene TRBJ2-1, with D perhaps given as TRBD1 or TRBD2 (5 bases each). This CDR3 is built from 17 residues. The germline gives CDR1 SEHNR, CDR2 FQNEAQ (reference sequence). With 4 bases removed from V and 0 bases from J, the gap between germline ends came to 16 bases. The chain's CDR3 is CASSSTTAGSSYNEQFF. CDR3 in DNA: TGTGCCAGCAGCTCGACGACAGCAGGGAGCTCCTACAATGAGCAGTTCTTC.

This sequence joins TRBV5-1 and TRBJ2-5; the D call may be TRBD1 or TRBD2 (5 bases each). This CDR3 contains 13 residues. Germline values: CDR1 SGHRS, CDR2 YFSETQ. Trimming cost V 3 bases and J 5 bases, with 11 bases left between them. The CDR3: CASSYRDDETQYF. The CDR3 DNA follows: TGCGCCAGCAGCTACCGGGACGACGAGACCCAGTACTTC. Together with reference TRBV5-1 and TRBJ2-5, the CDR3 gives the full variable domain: KAGVTQTPRYLIKTRGQQVTLSCSPISGHRSVSWYQQTPGQGLQFLFEYFSETQRNKGNFPGRFSGRQFSNSRSEMNVSTLELGDSALYLCASSYRDDETQYFGPGTRLLVL.

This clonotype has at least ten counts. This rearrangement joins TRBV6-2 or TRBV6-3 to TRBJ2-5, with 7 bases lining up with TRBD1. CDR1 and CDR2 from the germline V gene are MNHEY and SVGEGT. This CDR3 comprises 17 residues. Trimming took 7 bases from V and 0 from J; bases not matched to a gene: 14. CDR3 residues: CASTPTGEGGHQETQYF. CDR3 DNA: TGTGCCAGCACTCCTACAGGGGAAGGAGGCCACCAAGAGACCCAGTACTTC.

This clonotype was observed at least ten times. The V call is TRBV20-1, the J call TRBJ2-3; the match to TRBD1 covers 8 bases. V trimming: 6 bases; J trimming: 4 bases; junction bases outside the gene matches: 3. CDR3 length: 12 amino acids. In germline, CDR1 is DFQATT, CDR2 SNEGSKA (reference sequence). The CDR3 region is CSATTGADTQYF. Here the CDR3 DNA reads TGCAGTGCGACGACAGGGGCAGATACGCAGTATTTT.

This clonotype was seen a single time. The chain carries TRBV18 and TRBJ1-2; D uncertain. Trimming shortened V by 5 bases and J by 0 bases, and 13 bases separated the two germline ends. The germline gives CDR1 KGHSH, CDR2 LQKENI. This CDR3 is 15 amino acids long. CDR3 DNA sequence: TGTGCCAGCTCAGCGACGGACCTGCCTAACTATGGCTACACCTTC. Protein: CASSATDLPNYGYTF.

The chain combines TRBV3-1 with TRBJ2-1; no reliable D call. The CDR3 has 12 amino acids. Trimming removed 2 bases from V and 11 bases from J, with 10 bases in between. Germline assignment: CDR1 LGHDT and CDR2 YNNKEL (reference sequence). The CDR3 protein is CASSQPPGQQFF. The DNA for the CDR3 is TGTGCCAGCAGCCAACCCCCCGGCCAGCAGTTCTTC.

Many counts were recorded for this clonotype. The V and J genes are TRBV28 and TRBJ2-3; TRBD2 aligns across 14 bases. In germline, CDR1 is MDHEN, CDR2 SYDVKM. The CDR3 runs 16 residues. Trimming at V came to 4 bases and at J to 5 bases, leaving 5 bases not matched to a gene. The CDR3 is CASSSGLAGGKDTQYF. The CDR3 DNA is TGTGCCAGCAGTTCTGGACTAGCGGGGGGTAAAGATACGCAGTATTTT.

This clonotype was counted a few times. The CDR3 sequence is CATSDPGQGKVQPQHF. CDR3 DNA: TGTGCCACCAGTGACCCTGGACAGGGTAAAGTTCAGCCCCAGCATTTT. The chain recombines TRBV24-1 with TRBJ1-5, with 8 bases identical to TRBD1. Germline CDR1 reads KGHDR; CDR2 reads SFDVKD. The CDR3 consists of 16 residues. J lost 6 bases, V lost 4 bases, and 10 bases had no gene match.